This TCR beta chain was profiled in a study of blood T cell repertoires in COVID-19. Sequencing was performed with immunoSEQ multiplex PCR; in TCRdb, only in-frame clones are kept and a portion is missing. The sample gives roughly 190,000 clones, 65% to 85% of which show up once; 2.5% to 3.5% is in the top ten. The source of this sequence is a woman between 25 and 40 years old who had recovered from COVID-19. The specimen sequenced was PBMCs or T cells enriched from blood (not recorded which).

CDR3 protein: CASSQRDSRYGYTF. The CDR3 bases are TGTGCCAGCAGTCAAAGGGACAGTAGGTATGGCTACACCTTC. V is TRBV6-5 and J is TRBJ1-2, with 7 positions matching TRBD1. In germline, CDR1 is MNHEY, CDR2 SVGAGI. V lost 5 bases and J lost 5; bases outside the gene matches: 8. The CDR3 contains 14 residues.